This T cell receptor (beta chain) was retrieved from a study of early T cells in non-severe SARS-CoV-2 infection. Study details: Chains from this unsorted whole-blood bulk RNA could not be paired. Whole-study results and caveats: CD4 and private specificities were missed by VDJdb matching, which favored anti-spike CD8 responses.

Researchers tagged individual cDNA molecules with unique molecular identifiers. TCRdb independently ran MiXCR on the 5' RACE reads; one entry per CDR3 protein. The sample carries 43,000 or so distinct CDR3 sequences, around 6.8% recorded once. V was clipped by 5 bases and J by 4 bases, with 11 bases between them. Germline CDR1 SGHAT, CDR2 FQNNGV. The CDR3 extends over 13 amino acids. This clonotype was detected many times. Its antigen is unidentified. V is TRBV11-2 and J is TRBJ1-2; perhaps TRBD1 as D (6 bases). This clonotype originated in an adult who was a healthcare worker with PCR-confirmed SARS-CoV-2 infection or an uninfected control (not recorded which). The sequencing input was whole blood. For the CDR3, the DNA is TGTGCCAGCAGCCCCCAGGGGCTCTATGGCTACACCTTC. Translated: CASSPQGLYGYTF.